This paragraph covers one T cell receptor beta chain sequence. The target antigen is unknown. Germline values: CDR1 MNHEY, CDR2 SVGAGI. The CDR3 loop spans 15 amino acids. Trimming cost V 6 bases and J 3 bases, with 18 bases left between them. This record belongs to a study of OX40 agonist ivuxolimab in advanced cancers. General observations from the study: People who partly responded at 0.1-3.0 mg/kg had some of the least clonal expansion seen. The study did not work out the antigen specificity of the expanded peripheral T cells.

Exclusion applied to patients with autoimmune disease history or systemic immunosuppression. Profiled with immunoSEQ multiplex PCR; TCRdb holds only in-frame clones, not every one. The sample lists tens of thousands of clones; approximately 87% were seen once. The sequence came from an adult with an advanced solid tumor such as melanoma, head and neck, liver or kidney cancer. The chain employs TRBV6-5 and TRBJ2-7, with D maybe TRBD2 (5 bases). Sequencing used CD4+ or CD8+ T cells sorted from blood, obtained in a trial of the OX40 agonist ivuxolimab. The CDR3 bases are TGTGCCAGCAGAAAACTCGGGGAGACCGACTACGAGCAGTACTTC. It is translated as CASRKLGETDYEQYF.